This paragraph covers one TCR beta chain sequence. This clonotype came up a few times. The target of this receptor is not known. The input lacks base qualities; no much larger clone sits a single base away. This specimen comes from a study of CD8+CD57+ T cells in acquired aplastic anemia (dated by TCRdb to 2016 to 2019). About the investigation overall: Extracted DNA from sorted CD4+ and CD8+ cells averaged about 2.9 ug, ranging from roughly 0.17 to 30 ug. CD8+CD57+ expansion was defined as frequency above the mean frequency observed in healthy subjects.

Genomic DNA served as template for TCR beta VDJ combination and CDR3 sequence profiling. An Illumina HiSeq 2000 was the platform used for TCR repertoire sequencing. The paper's processing steps were these. TRBV/TRBJ rearrangement plots, CDR3 size and DJ length profiles, and Simpson's diversity index were used to assess repertoires. Whichever DNA sequence was most abundant in the deep sequencing data was defined as the immunodominant clone. CDR3 amino acid sequences were checked for sharing across subjects and were also compared against the VDJdb database and published repertoires. TCRdb itself trimmed the public reads at Q25 with fastp, ran MiXCR and retained productive beta chains. CDR3 protein duplicates are merged, each entry listing the most common genes and DNA. Clone size and V and J calls follow TCRdb, not the original study. The table for this sample lists 260,000 or so distinct CDR3 sequences; more than 45% of them were counted only once. The ten largest account for over 7.5% of the sample.

Patients chosen for sequencing had shown expansion of CD8+CD57+ cells by flow cytometry. All patients had severe acquired aplastic anemia diagnosed by International Study of Aplastic Anemia and Agranulocytosis and Camitta criteria. No therapy had been received by the patients at the time of blood sampling. In this study, sorted CD4+ and CD8+ T cells from the blood of healthy subjects and of severe aplastic anemia patients had their TCR repertoires deep-sequenced. Patients were enrolled in the USA under clinicaltrials.gov protocols 00001620, 01623167, 00001397, 00071045, 00081523 and 00961064. Ficoll-Paque density gradient centrifugation was used to isolate peripheral blood mononuclear cells. Before DNA extraction, CD4+ and CD8+ T cells were sorted with FACS or magnetic beads. The research as a whole found: Roughly 29 CD8+ CDR3 sequences were found in both patients and controls but appeared to be highly expressed in patients and within the immunodominant clones of the patients. Between patients and healthy controls, no significant difference in CD8+ Simpson's diversity was found (P=0.060).

The germline V and J ends show losses of 2 bases and 4 bases respectively, and no gene match explains 4 bases of the junction. Counted from cysteine to phenylalanine, this CDR3 has 15 amino acids. Of the read, only the CDR3 DNA is kept; its 45 bases are in frame from base 1. As encoded in the germline V gene, CDR1 is MNHNS while CDR2 is SASEGT. The source of this sequence is a human donor with aplastic anemia. The specimen sequenced was sorted CD4+, CD8+, or CD8+CD57+ T cells (not recorded which) from PBMCs. The receptor chain draws on TRBV6-1 and TRBJ1-1, with 10 junctional bases fitting TRBD1. The CDR3 is CASSEKGTGVTEAFF. The DNA sequence reads TGTGCCAGCAGTGAAAAAGGGACAGGGGTCACTGAAGCTTTCTTT.